The entry below describes one TCR beta chain. The CDR3 has 14 amino acids. Germline trimming cut 4 bases from V and 13 bases from J; bases unmatched to any gene: 9. Germline-derived CDR1 and CDR2 are SGHAT and FQNNGV. Libraries were prepared by immunoSEQ multiplex PCR; TCRdb keeps only in-frame clonotypes and omits some of them. This sample has about 280,000 clones; about 83% occur once, and the top ten carry roughly 6.3%. This record belongs to a study of blood T cell repertoires in COVID-19. Study-wide context: T cells, B-cell-depleted T cells, or PBMCs supplied cDNA or gDNA.

The sample consisted of PBMCs or T cells enriched from blood (not recorded which). This clonotype originated in a woman between 40 and 55 years old who had recovered from COVID-19. The rearrangement uses TRBV11-2 and TRBJ2-1; 11 bases agree with TRBD2. CDR3 protein: CASSSELLAGAQFF. Here the CDR3 DNA reads TGTGCCAGCAGCTCGGAACTACTAGCGGGAGCTCAGTTCTTC.